The subject of this entry is one T cell receptor (beta chain). The data were produced by immunoSEQ multiplex PCR, yet TCRdb's version contains in-frame clones alone and is incomplete. The sample shows more than 65,000 clones, roughly 94% of them seen only once. This specimen comes from a study of technical replicates of blood from four donors. Germline CDR1 is SQVTM and CDR2 is ANQGSEA. V gave up 0 bases and J gave up 5 bases; unmatched junction bases: 7. The CDR3 spans 15 residues. The source material was T cells isolated from PBMCs. This chain joins TRBV29-1 and TRBJ1-2; 9 nucleotides line up with TRBD1. The receptor was derived from a human donor in good health. Here the CDR3 reads CSVEDSGTGRYGYTF. The CDR3 DNA sequence: TGCAGCGTTGAAGATTCCGGGACAGGGCGGTATGGCTACACCTTC.